Below are 26 T cell receptor beta chains sequenced from a single sample in a study of blood T cell repertoires in COVID-19. Produced via immunoSEQ multiplex PCR; TCRdb's table is partial and in-frame only. This table holds a few hundred thousand clones, 86% found once. The source material was peripheral blood. These receptors originate from a man aged 25-40 years with active or convalescent COVID-19.

The gene calls are TRBV11-2 and TRBJ2-1; TRBD2 aligns across 9 bases. The CDR3 spans 15 residues. J was trimmed by 2 bases and V by 5 bases; bases with no gene match: 4. Germline loops: CDR1 SGHAT, CDR2 FQNNGV. In DNA form, the CDR3 reads TGTGCCAGCAGCAACCGCGGGGGGGCCTACAATGAGCAGTTCTTC. The encoded protein is CASSNRGGAYNEQFF.

This clone came up a few times. J is TRBJ2-6 and V is TRBV6-6; a weak D match, TRBD1 (6 bases). V was pared by 5 bases and J by 0 bases, with 17 bases between. The CDR3 has 18 amino acids. From germline, CDR1 is MNHNY and CDR2 SVGAGI (reference sequence). The CDR3 DNA reads as TGTGCCAGCAGTCCCCGCGTAGGACAGTCCTCTGGGGCCAACGTCCTGACTTTC. Protein product: CASSPRVGQSSGANVLTF.

CDR3 sequence reads: CASSQRQVNSYEQYF. DNA for the CDR3: TGCGCCAGCAGCCAAAGACAGGTAAACTCCTACGAGCAGTACTTC. The chain joins TRBV4-1 to TRBJ2-7, with D maybe TRBD1 (6 bases). CDR1 is MGHRA, CDR2 YSYEKL, per germline. Trimming took off 2 bases at V and 0 bases at J, with 11 bases between the two ends. The CDR3 spans 15 residues.

This clone was counted once. The genes are TRBV12-5 and TRBJ1-3; possibly TRBD1 for D (6 bases). V was shortened by 6 bases and J by 3 bases, with 12 bases between the two germline ends. This CDR3 has 14 residues. Looked up from germline, CDR1 is LGHNT and CDR2 is FRNRAP. CDR3 residues: CASGRPDSGNTIYF. The CDR3 DNA follows: TGTGCTAGTGGACGTCCGGACAGTGGAAACACCATATATTTT.

This chain links TRBV4-3 with TRBJ2-1; D is uncertain. V lost 0 bases and J lost 9, with 12 bases in between. The length of the CDR3 is 14 residues. Germline CDR1 LGHNA, CDR2 YSLEER. CDR3 DNA: TGCGCCAGCAGCCAAGATCGGCGGCAGATTGAGCAGTTCTTC. It codes for CASSQDRRQIEQFF.

This clone was detected once. V gene TRBV19 combines with J gene TRBJ1-6; possible D gene TRBD1, 5 bases. Between the trimmed V and J ends, which lost 3 bases and 9 bases, there was a span of 12 bases. The CDR3 has 14 amino acids. Per germline, CDR1 LNHDA and CDR2 SQIVND (reference sequence). The CDR3 region has the DNA TGTGCCAGTAGTATCACCGGGGGTCGTTCACCCCTCCACTTT. Its protein is CASSITGGRSPLHF. Supplemented by reference TRBV19 and TRBJ1-6, the full variable domain reads DGGITQSPKYLFRKEGQNVTLSCEQNLNHDAMYWYRQDPGQGLRLIYYSQIVNDFQKGDIAEGYSVSREKKESFPLTVTSAQKNPTAFYLCASSITGGRSPLHFGNGTRLTVT.

As concerns this clone: The sample contains more than one DNA sequence encoding this CDR3. V usage is TRBV12-3 or TRBV12-4 and J usage is TRBJ2-3, with no clear D. Trimming removed 8 bases from V and 3 bases from J, with 9 bases in between. The CDR3 totals 12 residues. The CDR3 is CASSLLTDTQYF. Here the CDR3 DNA reads TGTGCCAGCTCCCTCTTAACAGATACGCAGTATTTT.

The chain links TRBV2 to TRBJ1-4; 7 bases are shared with TRBD1. Germline V gene sequence: CDR1 SNHLY, CDR2 FYNNEI. V trimming: 5 bases; J trimming: 6 bases; junction bases outside the gene matches: 6. The CDR3 loop spans 14 amino acids. The CDR3 nucleotides read TGTGCCAGCAGTCCGGACAGGCGGTATGAAAAACTGTTTTTT. Translating it yields CASSPDRRYEKLFF.

V is TRBV19 and J is TRBJ2-1, with 7 positions matching TRBD1. The V segment lost 3 bases and the J segment 3 bases; nucleotides outside the gene matches: 5. The CDR3 runs to 15 residues. CDR1 is LNHDA, CDR2 SQIVND, per germline (reference sequence). The CDR3 reads CASSMGDRRYNEQFF. The CDR3 nucleotides are TGTGCCAGTAGTATGGGGGACAGACGCTACAATGAGCAGTTCTTC.

The chain has TRBV27 and TRBJ1-1, with D unresolved. The germline gives CDR1 MNHEY, CDR2 SMNVEV (reference sequence). This CDR3 contains 11 residues. V lost 3 bases and J lost 10, with 9 bases in between. CDR3 region: CASSFAGIAFF. DNA for the CDR3: TGTGCCAGCAGTTTCGCAGGTATAGCTTTCTTT.

The rearrangement links TRBV6-5 to TRBJ2-2, with TRBD1 as a possible D gene (5 bases). V was shortened by 0 bases and J by 1 base, with 9 bases between the two germline ends. This CDR3 is 16 amino acids long. In germline, CDR1 is MNHEY, CDR2 SVGAGI. As DNA, the CDR3 is TGTGCCAGCAGTTACTCGTCAGGGTGGAACACCGGGGAGCTGTTTTTT. This codes for CASSYSSGWNTGELFF.

V gene TRBV5-6 combines with J gene TRBJ1-5; 11 nucleotides match TRBD1. This CDR3 has 18 residues. CDR1 is SGHDT and CDR2 is YYEEEE in the germline V gene. Germline trimming cut 7 bases from V and 5 bases from J; bases unmatched to any gene: 17. In DNA, the CDR3 is TGTGCCAGCTCGAACCGGGACAGGGGGTCTGACGGGTATCAGCCCCAGCATTTT. Amino acid sequence: CASSNRDRGSDGYQPQHF.

The rearrangement joins TRBV3-1 (or the pseudogene TRBV3-2) to TRBJ1-2; no definite D call. The CDR3 contains 12 residues. Looked up from germline, CDR1 is LGHDT and CDR2 is YNNKEL (reference sequence). Trimming stripped 2 bases from V and 4 bases from J, with 5 bases between. In DNA, the CDR3 is TGTGCCAGCAGCCAAATCCTCTATGGCTACACCTTC. Translated: CASSQILYGYTF.

The CDR3 spells CASSLFSDRPTNEKLFF. As DNA, the CDR3 is TGTGCCAGCAGTTTATTCTCCGACAGGCCGACTAATGAAAAACTGTTTTTT. The chain is built from TRBV27 and TRBJ1-4, with D perhaps matching TRBD1 (6 bases). CDR3 length equals 17 residues. Between the trimmed V and J ends, which lost 1 base and 2 bases, there was a span of 14 bases. CDR1 and CDR2 from the germline V gene are MNHEY and SMNVEV (reference sequence).

The chain combines TRBV25-1 with TRBJ1-1, with D unclear. V was cut by 5 bases and J by 5 bases, with 18 bases left in between. This CDR3 contains 15 residues. Germline loops: CDR1 MGHDK, CDR2 SYGVNS. This CDR3 is CASSPPRGSKTEAFF. The CDR3, as DNA: TGTGCCAGCAGTCCCCCCCGAGGGTCAAAGACTGAAGCTTTCTTT.

This chain connects TRBV19 to TRBJ2-2; unclear D gene. The CDR3 runs 15 residues. The V and J ends lost 4 bases and 3 bases respectively, with 12 bases between them. CDR1 and CDR2 (germline): LNHDA, SQIVND (reference sequence). The CDR3, as DNA: TGTGCCAGTAGTAACCAGGTTGGCGACACCGGGGAGCTGTTTTTT. Residues: CASSNQVGDTGELFF. The full variable domain, in which reference TRBV19 and TRBJ2-2 provide the parts outside the CDR3, is DGGITQSPKYLFRKEGQNVTLSCEQNLNHDAMYWYRQDPGQGLRLIYYSQIVNDFQKGDIAEGYSVSREKKESFPLTVTSAQKNPTAFYLCASSNQVGDTGELFFGEGSRLTVL.

V gene TRBV6-1 combines with J gene TRBJ2-5; 9 positions match TRBD2. Germline values: CDR1 MNHNS, CDR2 SASEGT. The CDR3 contains 15 residues. After removal of 3 bases from V and 1 base from J, the junction contained 3 bases not matched to a gene. The CDR3 DNA is TGTGCCAGCAGTGAGGCTAGCGGGGTCCAAGAGACCCAGTACTTC. Encoded protein: CASSEASGVQETQYF.

V and J are TRBV5-1 and TRBJ1-1; TRBD1 might be the D (5 bases). The CDR3 consists of 14 residues. Trimming left V 0 bases short and J 5 bases short, with 11 bases between. Germline loops: CDR1 SGHRS, CDR2 YFSETQ. The CDR3 loop reads CASSLEGDDTEAFF. The CDR3 coding sequence is TGCGCCAGCAGCTTGGAAGGGGATGATACTGAAGCTTTCTTT.

The sample holds a few counts of this clone. The V gene is TRBV19, the J gene TRBJ1-2; 7 bases align to TRBD1. V lost 9 bases, J lost 4 bases, and 14 bases stayed unmatched. The germline V gene has CDR1 LNHDA and CDR2 SQIVND (reference sequence). This CDR3 contains 15 residues. In DNA form, the CDR3 reads TGTGCCAGCGGATTCCGGGACAGTTTTTTCTATGGCTACACCTTC. It yields the protein CASGFRDSFFYGYTF.

The chain carries TRBV20-1 and TRBJ1-2; TRBD1 matches 8 bases. Germline V lookup: CDR1 DFQATT, CDR2 SNEGSKA (reference sequence). This CDR3 has 11 amino acids. After removal of 8 bases from V and 2 bases from J, the junction contained 1 base not matched to a gene. CDR3 region: CSPGGNYGYTF. DNA of the CDR3: TGCAGTCCAGGGGGCAACTATGGCTACACCTTC.

J is TRBJ2-3 and V is TRBV9, with D uncertain. Germline lookup yields CDR1 SGDLS and CDR2 YYNGEE. The CDR3 covers 14 residues. V lost 0 bases, J lost 2 bases, and 7 bases lay in between. CDR3 sequence reads: CASSVVSNTDTQYF. CDR3 coding DNA: TGTGCCAGCAGCGTAGTGTCCAACACAGATACGCAGTATTTT.

The chain recombines TRBV29-1 with TRBJ1-2; tentative D call: TRBD1 (5 bases). CDR1 and CDR2 from the germline V gene are SQVTM and ANQGSEA. The V end lost 3 bases, the J end lost 4 bases, and 21 bases lay between the germline ends. This CDR3 region has 16 residues. CDR3 DNA: TGCAGCGTTGATTCGCCGGATAGGGGCGGGGTCTATGGCTACACCTTC. Protein product: CSVDSPDRGGVYGYTF.

The chain recombines TRBV9 with TRBJ1-1; 8 bases are shared with TRBD1. Trimming at V came to 4 bases and at J to 0 bases, leaving 5 bases not matched to a gene. This CDR3 is 15 amino acids long. CDR1 and CDR2 (germline): SGDLS, YYNGEE. This chain's CDR3 is CASSPRGQVNTEAFF. The CDR3 DNA reads TGTGCCAGCAGCCCGAGGGGACAGGTGAACACTGAAGCTTTCTTT.

The V and J genes are TRBV13 and TRBJ2-5, with a weak D call TRBD1 (6 bases). This CDR3 contains 13 residues. CDR1 is PRHDT, CDR2 FYEKMQ, per germline (reference sequence). The ends were cut back, 5 bases at V and 3 bases at J, with 10 bases in the middle. CDR3 sequence: CASSKWTEETQYF. The CDR3 bases are TGTGCCAGCAGCAAATGGACAGAAGAGACCCAGTACTTC.

The rearrangement joins TRBV24-1 to TRBJ2-1, with 15 positions matching TRBD2. The V and J ends lost 3 bases and 8 bases, in that order; junction bases with no gene match: 1. The germline gives CDR1 KGHDR, CDR2 SFDVKD. CDR3 length: 15 residues. The CDR3 spells CATSDRTSGGDEQFF. Here the CDR3 DNA reads TGTGCCACCAGTGATCGGACTAGCGGGGGGGATGAGCAGTTCTTC.

CDR3 bases: TGTGCCAGCAGCCCATCCCCATCGATGGCTCTAGCGGGGGTTCAAGAGACCCAGTACTTC. This translates into CASSPSPSMALAGVQETQYF. This chain links TRBV9 with TRBJ2-5; 10 bases align to TRBD2. Germline assignment: CDR1 SGDLS and CDR2 YYNGEE. The CDR3 consists of 20 residues. The trim removed 4 bases at V and 2 bases at J, leaving 20 bases unmatched.